A single sample gave rise to the 30 T cell receptor beta chains below, sequenced in a study of post-analysis software for immune sequencing data. Study-wide results and limits: Four or five TRBV segments were more frequent in patients than controls; TRBV5-6, TRBV5-1 and TRBV20-1 belonged to this group.

Antigens for these TCRs are unknown. Built from TCR beta cDNA, the libraries had unique molecular identifiers in them. TCRdb analysed the PCR reads with MiXCR anew, one entry per CDR3 protein. The sample lists about 820,000 distinct CDR3 sequences, approximately 57% seen once, with 4.6% in the top ten. The sample taken for sequencing was blood. The receptor set was obtained from a girl between 5 and 17 years old with multiple sclerosis.

This clonotype was detected a few times. The chain is built from TRBV12-3 or TRBV12-4 and TRBJ2-5; 8 nucleotides line up with TRBD2. This CDR3 comprises 17 residues. J was trimmed by 1 base and V by 5 bases; bases with no gene match: 12. The CDR3, as DNA: TGTGCCAGCAGTCTAAAACAAAGCGGGAGCACCCAAGAGACCCAGTACTTC. Translating it yields CASSLKQSGSTQETQYF.

This clonotype was detected ten times or more. The rearrangement uses TRBV6-1 and TRBJ2-1, with a tentative D call TRBD2 (6 bases). Trimming removed 0 bases from V and 10 bases from J, with 13 bases in between. The CDR3 totals 14 residues. Germline V gives CDR1 MNHNS, CDR2 SASEGT. The CDR3 DNA follows: TGTGCCAGCAGTGAAGCAGATCCCGGACTAGAGCAGTTCTTC. It yields the protein CASSEADPGLEQFF.

This clonotype showed up just a few times. The rearrangement uses TRBV9 and TRBJ2-3; 7 bases match TRBD1. From germline, CDR1 is SGDLS and CDR2 YYNGEE. There are 17 residues in the CDR3. V shed 0 bases and J 5 bases; nucleotides not matched to a gene: 12. CDR3 nucleotides: TGTGCCAGCAGCGTAGCCATACTCACTGGACAGGAAGATACGCAGTATTTT. Translation gives CASSVAILTGQEDTQYF.

This clonotype occurred a few times. The chain joins TRBV6-5 to TRBJ1-4; 7 bases are a match to TRBD1. This CDR3 comprises 13 residues. Germline lookup yields CDR1 MNHEY and CDR2 SVGAGI. V shed 2 bases and J 8 bases; nucleotides not matched to a gene: 2. The CDR3 DNA is TGTGCCAGCAGTTACACCAGGGGGGAAAAACTGTTTTTT. This translates into CASSYTRGEKLFF.

The genes are TRBV5-1 and TRBJ2-5; perhaps D is TRBD1 or TRBD2 (5 bases each). The J call may be incorrect, as the DNA end agrees better with TRBJ2-7. CDR3 size: 13 residues. Germline V gives CDR1 SGHRS, CDR2 YFSETQ. The CDR3 nucleotides read TGCGCCAGCATCGGGACCGGTTCCTACGAGCAGTACTTC. Translation: CASIGTGSYEQYF.

This clonotype was observed a handful of times. J is TRBJ2-3 and V is TRBV20-1; no clear D. The CDR3 consists of 11 residues. Trimming removed 2 bases at V and 5 bases at J, with 5 bases between. The germline V gene has CDR1 DFQATT and CDR2 SNEGSKA (reference sequence). In nucleotides, the CDR3 is TGCAGTGCTAGACAGGTAGATACGCAGTATTTT. As protein: CSARQVDTQYF.

This clonotype was detected ten times or more. The CDR3 loop reads CASSPGGGTQETQYF. The CDR3 region has the DNA TGTGCCAGCAGCCCCGGGGGGGGCACACAAGAGACCCAGTACTTC. V and J are TRBV5-5 and TRBJ2-5, with TRBD2 matching 8 bases. Trimming at V came to 4 bases and at J to 2 bases, leaving 7 bases not matched to a gene. This CDR3 contains 15 residues. CDR1 is SGHKS and CDR2 is YYEKEE in the germline V gene (reference sequence).

This clonotype appeared a single time. This chain links TRBV6-5 with TRBJ2-1; 10 bases agree with TRBD2. From germline, CDR1 is MNHEY and CDR2 SVGAGI. Germline trimming cut 9 bases from V and 7 bases from J; bases unmatched to any gene: 12. The CDR3 runs 15 residues. In nucleotides, the CDR3 is TGTGCCAGATCCCTATGTAGCGGGAGGTGGAATGAGCAGTTCTTC. The encoded protein is CARSLCSGRWNEQFF.

This clonotype showed up just a few times. The chain uses TRBV7-9 and TRBJ2-5; TRBD2 aligns across 12 bases. This CDR3 contains 15 residues. The J segment lost 5 bases and the V segment lost 2 bases, leaving 3 bases of the junction unmatched. The V gene's germline CDR1 is SEHNR and CDR2 FQNEAQ (reference sequence). The CDR3 protein is CASSLTGLAGETQYF. The CDR3 DNA sequence: TGTGCCAGCAGCTTAACGGGACTAGCGGGCGAGACCCAGTACTTC.

V is TRBV25-1 and J is TRBJ2-7, with D possibly TRBD2 on 7 matching bases. The tail of the sequence fits TRBJ2-5 better, so the J call may be wrong. The length of the CDR3 is 14 residues. Germline V CDR1 and CDR2: MGHDK, SYGVNS. The CDR3, as DNA: TGTGCCAGCAGGGGAGGGGGGACCCAAGAGACCCAGTACTTC. As protein: CASRGGGTQETQYF.

The chain employs TRBV7-3 and TRBJ1-2, with TRBD1 as a possible D gene (5 bases). Trimming stripped 3 bases from V and 8 bases from J, with 10 bases between. Germline values: CDR1 SGHTA, CDR2 FQGTGA. The CDR3 totals 12 residues. The CDR3 bases are TGTGCCAGCAGCTTCGGAGGGGAAGGCTACACCTTC. Translating it yields CASSFGGEGYTF.

The CDR3 DNA follows: TGTGCCTGGAGTTCGGGACCGTCCGGCGAGACCCAGTACTTC. Amino acids: CAWSSGPSGETQYF. V usage is TRBV30 and J usage is TRBJ2-5; the D call may be TRBD1 or TRBD2 (5 bases each). Per the germline V gene, CDR1 is GTSNPN and CDR2 is SVGIG (reference sequence). Trimming pared 2 bases from V and 5 bases from J, leaving 15 bases between. The CDR3 is 14 amino acids.

This clonotype has just a few counts. The genes are TRBV12-5 and TRBJ2-7; no firm D call. V was trimmed by 0 bases and J by 4 bases, leaving 13 bases between them. Germline CDR1 reads LGHNT; CDR2 reads FRNRAP. The CDR3 runs to 15 residues. CDR3 sequence reads: CASGLVARFLYEQYF. DNA for the CDR3: TGTGCTAGTGGTTTGGTGGCCAGGTTCCTTTACGAGCAGTACTTC.

V usage is TRBV12-3 or TRBV12-4 and J usage is TRBJ2-5, with D perhaps TRBD2 (5 bases). V was clipped by 7 bases and J by 0 bases, with 9 bases between them. The CDR3 length is 13 residues. Here the CDR3 reads CASTPGYQETQYF. CDR3 sequence (DNA): TGTGCCAGCACCCCGGGGTACCAAGAGACCCAGTACTTC.

This sequence joins TRBV6-1 and TRBJ2-5; 13 bases match TRBD2. V was clipped by 6 bases and J by 1 base; unmatched bases: 5. The CDR3 is 16 residues long. Germline V gene sequence: CDR1 MNHNS, CDR2 SASEGT. Written as DNA, the CDR3 is TGTGCCAGCAGCCGGACTAGCGGGAGCGGCCAAGAGACCCAGTACTTC. Amino acid sequence: CASSRTSGSGQETQYF.

The chain is built from TRBV20-1 and TRBJ2-1; perhaps TRBD2 as D (6 bases). With 3 bases removed from V and 1 base from J, the gap between germline ends came to 10 bases. Looked up from germline, CDR1 is DFQATT and CDR2 is SNEGSKA (reference sequence). CDR3 size: 14 residues. The CDR3 nucleotides are TGCAGTGCTAGGGGCCTAGCGTCCTACAATGAGCAGTTCTTC. It yields the protein CSARGLASYNEQFF.

The table lists this clonotype with a few counts. The V and J genes are TRBV29-1 and TRBJ2-5, with D tentatively TRBD1 or TRBD2 (6 bases each). CDR3 length: 13 amino acids. Trimming shortened V by 2 bases and J by 5 bases, and 12 bases separated the two germline ends. The germline V gene encodes CDR1 SQVTM and CDR2 ANQGSEA. The chain's CDR3 is CSVERQEGETQYF. The CDR3 DNA reads TGCAGCGTTGAACGACAGGAGGGCGAGACCCAGTACTTC.

The chain combines TRBV29-1 with TRBJ2-7; the D gene is possibly TRBD1 (6 bases). V lost 4 bases, J lost 3 bases, and 16 bases lay in between. Per germline, CDR1 SQVTM and CDR2 ANQGSEA. There are 14 residues in the CDR3. Written as DNA, the CDR3 is TGCAGCGTTGCAGGGGTAAGTTCCCACTACGAGCAGTACTTC. Protein sequence: CSVAGVSSHYEQYF.

The V gene is TRBV20-1, the J gene TRBJ2-1; D is possibly TRBD1 (5 bases). Germline V CDR1 and CDR2: DFQATT, SNEGSKA (reference sequence). Trimming shortened V by 3 bases and J by 0 bases, and 15 bases separated the two germline ends. The CDR3 contains 16 residues. CDR3 nucleotide sequence: TGCAGTGCTAGGGAGCGCGAGGACAACTCCTACAATGAGCAGTTCTTC. This gives the protein CSAREREDNSYNEQFF.

This clonotype was seen a handful of times. The chain couples TRBV29-1 to TRBJ2-1; no clear D. The DNA end lines up better with TRBJ2-7; the J call may be wrong. Germline V gene lookup returns CDR1 SQVTM and CDR2 ANQGSEA. CDR3 length: 14 residues. This CDR3 is CSVRVRISSYEQYF. DNA of the CDR3: TGCAGCGTTCGAGTGCGGATATCCTCCTACGAGCAGTACTTC.

This clonotype was counted between two and nine times. J is TRBJ1-1 and V is TRBV2; D remains ambiguous. V dropped 6 bases and J dropped 6 bases, with 11 bases sitting between them. Germline loops: CDR1 SNHLY, CDR2 FYNNEI. The CDR3 is 12 amino acids. DNA for the CDR3: TGTGCCAGCAGGTTCCACGAGGCTGAAGCTTTCTTT. Its translation is CASRFHEAEAFF.

This clonotype came up a few times. The V gene is TRBV14, the J gene TRBJ2-4, with D uncertain. Germline V gene data show CDR1 as SGHDN and CDR2 as FVKESK. This CDR3 is 13 amino acids long. The germline V and J ends were trimmed by 1 base and 4 bases, with 5 bases remaining between them. DNA for the CDR3: TGTGCCAGCAGCCAAGGACGGAAAAACATTCAGTACTTC. The encoded protein is CASSQGRKNIQYF.

The V call is TRBV7-9, the J call TRBJ1-2; 9 bases align to TRBD1. This CDR3 is 16 amino acids long. Trimming took 1 base from V and 4 from J; bases not matched to a gene: 7. Per the germline V gene, CDR1 is SEHNR and CDR2 is FQNEAQ (reference sequence). The CDR3 spells CASSLEGTGFGYGYTF. CDR3 nucleotides: TGTGCCAGCAGCTTAGAAGGGACAGGGTTTGGCTATGGCTACACCTTC.

The gene calls are TRBV20-1 and TRBJ2-7, with D possibly TRBD2 on 5 matching bases. Germline V gives CDR1 DFQATT, CDR2 SNEGSKA (reference sequence). V was cut by 4 bases and J by 6 bases, with 13 bases left in between. CDR3 size: 12 residues. The CDR3 protein is CSAIAPPGEQYF. The DNA for the CDR3 is TGCAGTGCTATAGCGCCTCCAGGCGAGCAGTACTTC.

The CDR3 DNA reads TGTGCCAGCAGTGAGAGGGGGCCATTTTACGAGCAGTACTTC. Protein: CASSERGPFYEQYF. The chain joins TRBV6-1 to TRBJ2-7; 7 bases are shared with TRBD1. V was clipped by 3 bases and J by 4 bases; unmatched bases: 6. Per the germline V gene, CDR1 is MNHNS and CDR2 is SASEGT. The CDR3 totals 14 residues.

The chain links TRBV7-9 to TRBJ2-7, with 7 bases identical to TRBD1. Per the germline V gene, CDR1 is SEHNR and CDR2 is FQNEAQ (reference sequence). V shed 2 bases, J shed 3 bases, and the junction held 10 bases outside the gene matches. The CDR3 spans 16 residues. CDR3 residues: CASSLTGPQGVYEQYF. The CDR3 nucleotides are TGTGCCAGCAGCTTAACAGGTCCGCAGGGGGTCTACGAGCAGTACTTC. The full variable domain, completed using reference TRBV7-9 and TRBJ2-7, is DTGVSQNPRHKITKRGQNVTFRCDPISEHNRLYWYRQTLGQGPEFLTYFQNEAQLEKSRLLSDRFSAERPKGSFSTLEIQRTEQGDSAMYLCASSLTGPQGVYEQYFGPGTRLTVT.

CDR3 nucleotide sequence: TGTGCCAGCAGCTCCCTGGAGCGCGAGCAGTACTTC. This gives the protein CASSSLEREQYF. The rearrangement links TRBV13 to TRBJ2-7; D remains unclear. CDR3 length: 12 amino acids. The germline gives CDR1 PRHDT, CDR2 FYEKMQ (reference sequence). Between the trimmed V and J ends, which lost 4 bases and 6 bases, there was a span of 10 bases. Using reference TRBV13 and TRBJ2-7 for the parts outside the CDR3, the full variable domain is AAGVIQSPRHLIKEKRETATLKCYPIPRHDTVYWYQQGPGQDPQFLISFYEKMQSDKGSIPDRFSAQQFSDYHSELNMSSLELGDSALYFCASSSLEREQYFGPGTRLTVT.

This chain links TRBV29-1 with TRBJ2-1; a weak D match, TRBD2 (5 bases). This CDR3 is 15 amino acids long. Germline V gene lookup returns CDR1 SQVTM and CDR2 ANQGSEA. V was clipped by 4 bases and J by 6 bases, with 19 bases between them. Here the CDR3 reads CSVVSGRRGGNEQFF. The CDR3 nucleotides read TGCAGCGTTGTATCGGGCAGGAGAGGAGGCAATGAGCAGTTCTTC.

In this sample, this clonotype turned up once. The chain is built from TRBV7-2 and TRBJ2-1; 9 nucleotides align to TRBD2. CDR3 length: 18 amino acids. Germline-derived CDR1 and CDR2 are SGHTA and FQGNSA. V was pared by 1 base and J by 4 bases, with 11 bases of the junction left unmatched. The CDR3 region has the DNA TGTGCCAGCAGCTTAGTAGTTGTTAGCGGGGGAGGATACAATGAGCAGTTCTTC. As protein: CASSLVVVSGGGYNEQFF.

This clonotype showed up just once. The chain combines TRBV6-6 with TRBJ2-5, with TRBD2 identical over 9 bases. The last part of the DNA fits TRBJ2-7 better; the J call may be wrong. The germline CDR1 and CDR2 sequences are MNHNY and SVGAGI (reference sequence). This CDR3 region has 15 residues. The CDR3 DNA reads as TGTGCCAGCAGTTACCGGGGGGTAGCGGGAGTCGAGCAGTACGTC. It translates to CASSYRGVAGVEQYV.